This is a list of T cell receptor beta chains from one sample in a study of vaccination and CD4 T cells after COVID-19. From the PCR reads, TCRdb called clonotypes with MiXCR, one entry per CDR3 protein. The data hold approximately 25,000 distinct CDR3 sequences, with less than 80% observed a single time. Antigens of these TCRs are unknown. Sequences were obtained from CD4+ T cells from blood, cultured in vitro. Receptors were obtained from a human donor who had recovered from COVID-19. The CDR3 runs from the conserved cysteine through the conserved F or W. Size values are once, few and many counts, or a class for expanded clones, and some rows have none.

TRBV15 | - | CATSRVPSSVEPQHF
TRBV27 | - | CASSFLGEAGELFF
TRBV6-2/TRBV6-3 | - | CASSRDPDYGYTF
TRBV6-1 | - | CASSPWAIGGTYEQYF
TRBV15 | - | CATSRDLDGYTF
TRBV20-1 | - | CSGGTGIVYGYTF
TRBV11-2 | - | CASSATGGIYNSPLHF
TRBV28 | - | CASSFGRGRDYGYTF
TRBV25-1 | - | CASSLSNLKETQYF
TRBV2 | - | CASSERFFYGYTF
TRBV7-2 | few | CASTPGGQGWEKLFF
TRBV5-1 | - | CASAPLGGIPEQYF
TRBV20-1 | - | CSARRGSQGGSPLHF
TRBV7-9 | - | CASSLVGVGYEQYF
TRBV7-6 | - | CASSLQPGNQPQHF
TRBV7-2 | - | CASSLEGRGGEQYF
TRBV6-5 | medium-sized | CASSYSGGVQPQHF
TRBV20-1 | - | CSARNPRTGGAGELFF
TRBV7-2 | few | CASSSSGQGFRNTIYF
TRBV19 | - | CASSIWDRASTQPQHF
TRBV24-1 | - | CATSSPGWDTDTQYF
TRBV11-2 | - | CASSLVGGFNYEQYF